The 9 T cell receptor beta chains below come from one sample, sequenced in a study of blood T cells in healthy people across ages. The use of a sample-barcoded 5' primer and a J-beta primer mix characterized a second PCR of about 7 to 12 cycles. TCRdb reprocessed the 5' RACE reads with MiXCR, giving one entry per CDR3 protein. The table includes about 1.5 million distinct CDR3 sequences, approximately 39% detected once. The material sequenced was blood. Source of these receptors: a woman aged 18 to 35 in good health.

The genes are TRBV24-1 and TRBJ2-1; 10 bases are a match to TRBD1. With the DNA end fitting TRBJ2-7 better, the J assignment may be wrong. Looked up from germline, CDR1 is KGHDR and CDR2 is SFDVKD. The CDR3 is 16 amino acids. In DNA form, the CDR3 reads TGTGCCACCAGTGATTTGCCGGGACAGGGGTACAATGAGCAGTACTTC. Its translation is CATSDLPGQGYNEQYF.

The V and J genes are TRBV24-1 and TRBJ2-1, with 10 bases fitting TRBD2. There are 13 residues in the CDR3. Germline lookup yields CDR1 KGHDR and CDR2 SFDVKD. Trimming took 7 bases from V and 8 from J; bases not matched to a gene: 4. The CDR3 loop reads CATSSSGSYEQFF. CDR3 nucleotides: TGTGCCACCAGCTCTAGCGGGAGCTATGAGCAGTTCTTC.

J is TRBJ1-3 and V is TRBV4-3; perhaps TRBD1 as D (5 bases). The CDR3 loop spans 15 amino acids. V was trimmed by 4 bases and J by 2 bases, leaving 12 bases between them. Per germline, CDR1 LGHNA and CDR2 YSLEER. CDR3 in DNA: TGCGCCAGCAGCCCACCTCAGGGCCCTGGAAACACCATATATTTT. It translates to CASSPPQGPGNTIYF.

This clonotype was counted between two and nine times. V gene TRBV5-1 combines with J gene TRBJ2-5; weak D call: TRBD2 (6 bases). CDR1 is SGHRS and CDR2 is YFSETQ in the germline V gene. The CDR3 totals 12 residues. V was trimmed by 8 bases and J by 3 bases, leaving 11 bases between them. The CDR3 DNA is TGCGCCAGTTCTACGGGAGAAGAGACCCAGTACTTC. It is translated as CASSTGEETQYF.

This sequence joins TRBV7-2 and TRBJ2-4; D might be TRBD1 (6 bases). The J call may not be correct, given that the DNA end is closer to TRBJ2-5. In germline, CDR1 is SGHTA, CDR2 FQGNSA. The CDR3 is 18 residues long. The CDR3 here is CASSLVYGEGGGSETQYF. As DNA, the CDR3 is TGTGCCAGCAGCTTAGTCTATGGGGAAGGGGGTGGATCGGAGACCCAGTACTTC.

Only a few counts were recorded for this clonotype. The V gene is TRBV9, the J gene TRBJ2-7; D unclear. The CDR3 has 14 residues. Germline CDR1 is SGDLS and CDR2 is YYNGEE. V shed 0 bases and J shed 5 bases, with 12 bases lying between them. Here the CDR3 reads CASSVAQLSDEQYF. CDR3 nucleotides: TGTGCCAGCAGCGTAGCTCAGTTGAGCGACGAGCAGTACTTC.

The rearrangement joins TRBV20-1 to TRBJ1-5, with TRBD1 as a possible D gene (6 bases). The V gene lost 6 bases and the J gene lost 2 bases, with 17 bases spanning the gap. Germline CDR1 reads DFQATT; CDR2 reads SNEGSKA (reference sequence). The CDR3 runs 15 residues. CDR3 region: CSAPDTPGGNQPQHF. The DNA for the CDR3 is TGCAGTGCACCGGACACCCCAGGGGGCAATCAGCCCCAGCATTTT.

This chain joins TRBV4-3 and TRBJ2-6; a possible D gene is TRBD1 (6 bases). This CDR3 region has 16 residues. Deletions cut 0 bases from V and 2 bases from J, with 8 bases between. Germline CDR1 and CDR2: LGHNA and YSLEER. The CDR3 spells CASSQEGGTGANVLTF. CDR3 coding DNA: TGCGCCAGCAGCCAAGAAGGGGGTACTGGGGCCAACGTCCTGACTTTC.

This clonotype was found once. The chain uses TRBV5-1 and TRBJ1-4; D gene uncertain. The germline gives CDR1 SGHRS, CDR2 YFSETQ. This CDR3 has 13 amino acids. V was shortened by 2 bases and J by 5 bases, with 7 bases between the two germline ends. The CDR3 DNA sequence: TGCGCCAGCAGCTTAGTCCAGAATGAAAAACTGTTTTTT. This encodes CASSLVQNEKLFF.